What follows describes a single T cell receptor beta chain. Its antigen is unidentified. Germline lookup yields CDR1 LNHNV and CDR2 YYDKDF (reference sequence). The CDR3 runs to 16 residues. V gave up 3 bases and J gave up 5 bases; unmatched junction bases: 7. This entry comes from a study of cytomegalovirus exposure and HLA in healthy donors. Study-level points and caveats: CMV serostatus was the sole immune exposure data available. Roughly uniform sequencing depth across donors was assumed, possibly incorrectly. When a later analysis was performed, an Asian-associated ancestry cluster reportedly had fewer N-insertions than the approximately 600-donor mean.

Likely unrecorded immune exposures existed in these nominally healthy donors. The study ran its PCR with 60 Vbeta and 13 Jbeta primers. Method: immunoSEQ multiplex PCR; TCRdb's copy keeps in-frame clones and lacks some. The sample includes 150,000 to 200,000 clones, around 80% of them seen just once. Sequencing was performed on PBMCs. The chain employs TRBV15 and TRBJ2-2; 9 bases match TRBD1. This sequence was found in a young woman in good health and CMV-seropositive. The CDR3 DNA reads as TGTGCCACCAGCAGCCCGGGACAGGGAAGGACCGGGGAGCTGTTTTTT. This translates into CATSSPGQGRTGELFF.